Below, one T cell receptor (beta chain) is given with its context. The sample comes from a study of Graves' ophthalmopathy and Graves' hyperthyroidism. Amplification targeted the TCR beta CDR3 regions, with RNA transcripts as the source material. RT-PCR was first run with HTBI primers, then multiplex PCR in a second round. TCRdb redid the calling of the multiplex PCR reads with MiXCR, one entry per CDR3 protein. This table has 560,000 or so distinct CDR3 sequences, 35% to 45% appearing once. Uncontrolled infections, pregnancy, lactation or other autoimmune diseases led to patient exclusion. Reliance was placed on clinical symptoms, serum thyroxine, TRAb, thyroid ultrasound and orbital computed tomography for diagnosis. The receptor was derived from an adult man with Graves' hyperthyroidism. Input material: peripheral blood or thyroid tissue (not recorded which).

DNA for the CDR3: TGTGCCAGCAGTCCCAGGGTCGGCTCTGGCTACACCTTC. Protein: CASSPRVGSGYTF. The chain employs TRBV6-1 and TRBJ1-2, with D possibly TRBD1 on 5 matching bases. The V and J ends lost 5 bases and 7 bases respectively, with 14 bases between them. The V gene's germline CDR1 is MNHNS and CDR2 SASEGT. The CDR3 contains 13 residues.